At least ten counts were recorded for the clone carrying this TCR beta chain. Its cognate antigen is unknown. CDR3 length: 13 residues. V was shortened by 5 bases and J by 14 bases, with 20 bases between the two germline ends. Germline values: CDR1 SGHTA, CDR2 FQGNSA. The sample originates from a study of HIV-infected patients and healthy controls. About 500 ng RNA was reverse transcribed with alpha and beta constant-region primers. Each of the alpha and beta chains got its own library through chain-specific third strand synthesis with indices. A single primer pair per chain amplified all rearrangements, with per-molecule barcodes. TCRdb analysed the 5' RACE reads with MiXCR anew, one entry per CDR3 protein. The sample records over 9,000 distinct CDR3 sequences, 8% being singletons. Whole blood was used without fractionation, so all unsorted peripheral T cells were included. Findings and limits, study-wide: Significant mean usage differences between HIV-infected patients and controls involved eight alpha and eight beta V genes. The seeming recovery of the Gini index after therapy in HIV-infected patients vanished in size-matched data. Significantly higher mean Gini indices appeared in HIV-infected repertoires, possibly reflecting oligoclonality.

J is TRBJ2-3 and V is TRBV7-2; no reliable D call. Sample: blood, taken before antiretroviral therapy. This TCR derives from an adult with HIV infection. The donor label of this sample is uncertain. The CDR3 region is CASSPERLPRRYF. The CDR3 DNA is TGTGCCAGCAGCCCCGAACGCCTACCGAGAAGGTATTTT.